This T cell receptor (beta chain) appears in the sequencing data of a study of T cell repertoires and HLA-DP antigens. V shed 0 bases and J shed 4 bases, with 7 bases lying between them. Germline assignment: CDR1 KGHSH and CDR2 LQKENI. This CDR3 spans 13 amino acids. Points on this clone: The antigen remains unidentified.

The data were produced by immunoSEQ multiplex PCR, yet TCRdb's version contains in-frame clones alone and is incomplete. Of some 89,000 clones in the sample, about 89% are singletons; the top ten hold about 1.5%. Purity of the untouched CD4+ T cells was approximately 98%. The specimen was CD4+ T cells from PBMCs. The TCR originated in a man between 50 and 59 years old in good health and CMV-seronegative. V gene TRBV18 combines with J gene TRBJ2-7; D is perhaps TRBD2 (6 bases). The DNA for the CDR3 is TGTGCCAGCTCACCACCGAGCGGGTACGAGCAGTACTTC. It codes for CASSPPSGYEQYF.